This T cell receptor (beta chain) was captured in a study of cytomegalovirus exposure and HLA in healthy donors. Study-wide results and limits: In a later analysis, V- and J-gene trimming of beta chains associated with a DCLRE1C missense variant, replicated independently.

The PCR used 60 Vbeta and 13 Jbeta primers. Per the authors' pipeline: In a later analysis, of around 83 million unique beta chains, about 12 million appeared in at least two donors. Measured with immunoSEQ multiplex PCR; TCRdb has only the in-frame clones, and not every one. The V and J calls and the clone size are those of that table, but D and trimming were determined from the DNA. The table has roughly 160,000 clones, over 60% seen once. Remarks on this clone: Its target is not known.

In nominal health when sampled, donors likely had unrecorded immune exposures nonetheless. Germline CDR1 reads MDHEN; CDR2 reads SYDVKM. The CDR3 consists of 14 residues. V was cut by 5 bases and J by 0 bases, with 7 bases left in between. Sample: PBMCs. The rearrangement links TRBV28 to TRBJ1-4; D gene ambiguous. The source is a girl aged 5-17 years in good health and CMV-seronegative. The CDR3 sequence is CASSRVTTNEKLFF. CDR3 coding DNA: TGTGCCAGCAGTCGGGTTACAACTAATGAAAAACTGTTTTTT.